Listed below are T cell receptor beta chains from one sample, sequenced in a study of cytomegalovirus exposure and HLA in healthy donors. Sequencing used immunoSEQ multiplex PCR; TCRdb keeps in-frame clones, though not all of them. This sample yields roughly 150,000 clones, of which roughly 80% are seen a single time; roughly 2.1% belongs to the top ten. Material for sequencing was PBMCs. Receptor source: a man aged 45-65 years in good health and CMV-seropositive. The CDR3 runs from the conserved cysteine through the conserved F or W. The order of the fields is J gene, clone size, V gene, D gene, CDR3 DNA, CDR3 protein. The D gene is left open where the match is weak. Size values are once, few and many counts, or a class for expanded clones, and some rows have none.

TRBJ1-5 once TRBV30 . TGTGCCTGGAGTACACCAGGGGTTGGAAATCAGCCCCAGCATTTT CAWSTPGVGNQPQHF
TRBJ2-5 . TRBV21-1 . TGTGCCAGCAGCAAATATGTGCGGGGGCGGGAGACCCAGTACTTC CASSKYVRGRETQYF
TRBJ1-2 . TRBV5-1 . TGCGCCAGCAGCTTGGAGCAGGGGAACTATGGCTACACCTTC CASSLEQGNYGYTF
TRBJ2-3 . TRBV5-6 TRBD2 TGTGCCAGCAGCCTCCAAGGACTAGAGGTGACAGATACGCAGTATTTT CASSLQGLEVTDTQYF
TRBJ1-3 . TRBV27 . TGTGCCAGCAGTTCGGGAGCCAGAGATGCTGGAAACACCATATATTTT CASSSGARDAGNTIYF
TRBJ1-6 . TRBV10-3 . TGTGCCATCAGTGAAAGACAGAAAGCTAATTCACCCCTCCACTTT CAISERQKANSPLHF
TRBJ2-3 . TRBV10-1 . TGCGCCAGCAGCGGACAGAACACAGATACGCAGTATTTT CASSGQNTDTQYF
TRBJ1-5 few TRBV6-1 . TGTGCCAGCAGTTTGGACATTAGCAATCAGCCCCAGCATTTT CASSLDISNQPQHF
TRBJ2-5 . TRBV5-1 . TGCGCCAGCAGGAGCGGGGAGACCCAGTACTTC CASRSGETQYF
TRBJ2-1 . TRBV27 TRBD2 TGTGCCAGCAGTCCGAGGACTAGCGGGGGCTCCTACATTTACAATGAGCAGTTCTTC CASSPRTSGGSYIYNEQFF
TRBJ1-1 . TRBV2 . TGTGCCAGCAGTGAGCGGGTTGAAGCTTTCTTT CASSERVEAFF
TRBJ1-2 . TRBV9 . TGTGCCAGCAGCGTAGCGGCCGGAGGAAGATACACCTTC CASSVAAGGRYTF
TRBJ1-2 . TRBV5-1 . TGCGCCAGCAGCTTCGAGCAGGGTACCTACACCTTC CASSFEQGTYTF
TRBJ2-2 . TRBV12-5 . TGTGCTAGTGGTTCCTTGGCGGGACTCTACACCGGGGAGCTGTTTTTT CASGSLAGLYTGELFF
TRBJ1-2 . TRBV5-5 . TGTGCCAGCAGCTTATTCGGGGAATCAAACTATGGCTACACCTTC CASSLFGESNYGYTF
TRBJ2-5 . TRBV7-9 . TGTGCCAGCAGCTTTAGAGCTCAAGAGACCCAGTACTTC CASSFRAQETQYF
TRBJ2-4 . TRBV7-2 . TGTGCCAGCAGCTTAGGCCAGATGCTAGCCAAAAACATTCAGTACTTC CASSLGQMLAKNIQYF
TRBJ2-7 . TRBV4-3 . TGCGCCAGCAGCCAAGACAGGGGTTTCCCTGACGAGCAGTACTTC CASSQDRGFPDEQYF
TRBJ2-1 . TRBV19 . TGTGCCAGTAGGCTACTAGCTTCCTACAATGAGCAGTTCTTC CASRLLASYNEQFF
TRBJ1-2 . TRBV5-4 . TGTGCCAGCAGCTTGGATATCTCCGGCTACACCTTC CASSLDISGYTF
TRBJ2-5 . TRBV30 TRBD2 TGTGCCTGGACTCGGACTAGCGTGGAGGGGACCCAGTACTTC CAWTRTSVEGTQYF
TRBJ2-1 . TRBV7-9 . TGTGCCAGCAGCCAGGGGCCTGGGACCTACAATGAGCAGTTCTTC CASSQGPGTYNEQFF
TRBJ1-6 . TRBV7-6 . TGTGCCAGCAGCTTAGGCGAGACAGGTACCGGGAATTCACCCCTCCACTTT CASSLGETGTGNSPLHF
TRBJ1-5 once TRBV5-1 . TGCGCCAGCAGCTTGGACGGAGACAGCAACTATCAGCCCCAGCATTTT CASSLDGDSNYQPQHF
TRBJ2-3 . TRBV10-1 . TGCGCCAGCAGTGAGACTCCGGGACACCTCACAGATACGCAGTATTTT CASSETPGHLTDTQYF
TRBJ1-2 . TRBV4-2 . TGTGCCAGCAGCCAAGGGGAGGAGGGAGTCTATGGCTACACCTTC CASSQGEEGVYGYTF
TRBJ2-3 few TRBV9 TRBD2 TGTGCCAGCAGCGGAGGGACTAGCCCAGATACGCAGTATTTT CASSGGTSPDTQYF
TRBJ1-1 . TRBV4-3 TRBD1 TGCGCCAGCAGCCAGACTACAGGGGGGTGGACTGAAGCTTTCTTT CASSQTTGGWTEAFF
TRBJ1-1 . TRBV9 . TGTGCCAGCAGCGTATCCCACGGGGAGACATTGAACACTGAAGCTTTCTTT CASSVSHGETLNTEAFF
TRBJ1-3 . TRBV7-2 TRBD1 TGTGCCAGCAGTATGACAGGGGGAAGGAACACCATATATTTT CASSMTGGRNTIYF
TRBJ1-5 . TRBV7-9 . TGTGCCAGCAGCTTACAGGATCAGCCCCAGCACTTT CASSLQDQPQHF
TRBJ2-5 . TRBV19 . TGTGCCAGTAGTATAGATCACAGAAAAGAGACCCAGTACTTC CASSIDHRKETQYF
TRBJ2-5 . TRBV7-6 TRBD2 TGTGCCAGCAGCTTAGTTGCCCGGGGGGAGCAGTACTTC CASSLVARGEQYF
TRBJ1-1 few TRBV5-6 . TGTGCCAGCACCCGGGAAGGAGTTAATGAAGCTTTCTTT CASTREGVNEAFF
TRBJ2-7 . TRBV18 . TGTGCCAGCTCACCCTCGGGACAAGGCTACGAGCAGTACTTC CASSPSGQGYEQYF
TRBJ2-7 . TRBV18 . TGTGCCAGCTCCCCAGGGGGAGGGGAGCAGTACTTC CASSPGGGEQYF
TRBJ1-1 few TRBV18 . TGTGCCAGCTCACCAGGCGGCATATGGGTCACTGAAGCTTTCTTT CASSPGGIWVTEAFF
TRBJ1-2 . TRBV7-9 TRBD1 TGTGCCAGCAGTGGACAGGGGGGAGGCTACACCTTC CASSGQGGGYTF
TRBJ1-6 . TRBV6-1 . TGTGCCAGCAGTGAATCCGAACAGGGTAGTTCACCCCTCCACTTT CASSESEQGSSPLHF